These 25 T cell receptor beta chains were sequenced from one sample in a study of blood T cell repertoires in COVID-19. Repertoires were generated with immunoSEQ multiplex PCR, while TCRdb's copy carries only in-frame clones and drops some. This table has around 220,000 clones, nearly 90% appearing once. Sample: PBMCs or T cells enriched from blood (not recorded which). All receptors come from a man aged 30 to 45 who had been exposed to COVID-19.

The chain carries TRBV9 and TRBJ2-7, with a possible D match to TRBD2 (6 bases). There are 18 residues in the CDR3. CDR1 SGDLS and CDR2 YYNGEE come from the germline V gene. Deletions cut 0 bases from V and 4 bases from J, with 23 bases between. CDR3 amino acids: CASSVAGRWGNGSYEQYF. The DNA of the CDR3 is TGTGCCAGCAGCGTAGCCGGACGGTGGGGGAACGGGAGTTACGAGCAGTACTTC. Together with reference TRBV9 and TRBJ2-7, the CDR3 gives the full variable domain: DSGVTQTPKHLITATGQRVTLRCSPRSGDLSVYWYQQSLDQGLQFLIQYYNGEERAKGNILERFSAQQFPDLHSELNLSSLELGDSALYFCASSVAGRWGNGSYEQYFGPGTRLTVT.

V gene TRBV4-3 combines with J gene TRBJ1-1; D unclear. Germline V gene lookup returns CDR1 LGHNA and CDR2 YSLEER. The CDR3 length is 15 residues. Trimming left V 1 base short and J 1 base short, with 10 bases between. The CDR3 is CASSQVEGRNTEAFF. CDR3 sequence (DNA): TGCGCCAGCAGCCAAGTGGAGGGCAGGAACACTGAAGCTTTCTTT.

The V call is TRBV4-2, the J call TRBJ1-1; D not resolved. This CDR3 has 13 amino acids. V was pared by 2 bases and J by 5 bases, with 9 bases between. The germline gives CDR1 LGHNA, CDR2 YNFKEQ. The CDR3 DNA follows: TGTGCCAGCAGCCAATTTGACAAGACTGAAGCTTTCTTT. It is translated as CASSQFDKTEAFF.

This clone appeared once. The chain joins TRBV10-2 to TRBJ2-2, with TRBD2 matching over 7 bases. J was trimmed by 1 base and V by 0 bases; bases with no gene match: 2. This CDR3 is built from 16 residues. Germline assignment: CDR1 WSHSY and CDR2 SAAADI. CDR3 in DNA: TGCGCCAGCAGTGAGTCGGCTAGCGGGAACACCGGGGAGCTGTTTTTT. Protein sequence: CASSESASGNTGELFF.

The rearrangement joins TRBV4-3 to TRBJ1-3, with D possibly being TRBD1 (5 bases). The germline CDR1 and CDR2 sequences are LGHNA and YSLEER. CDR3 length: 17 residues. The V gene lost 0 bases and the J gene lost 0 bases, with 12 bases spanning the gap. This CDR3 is CASSQDWGESSGNTIYF. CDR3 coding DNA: TGCGCCAGCAGCCAAGATTGGGGGGAAAGCTCTGGAAACACCATATATTTT.

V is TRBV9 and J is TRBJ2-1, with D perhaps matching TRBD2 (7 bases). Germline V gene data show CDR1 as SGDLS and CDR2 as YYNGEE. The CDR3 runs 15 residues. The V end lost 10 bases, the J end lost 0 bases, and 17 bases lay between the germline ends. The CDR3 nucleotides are TGTGCCGGAGGGCGGGGGCCCCGCTCCTACAATGAGCAGTTCTTC. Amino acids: CAGGRGPRSYNEQFF.

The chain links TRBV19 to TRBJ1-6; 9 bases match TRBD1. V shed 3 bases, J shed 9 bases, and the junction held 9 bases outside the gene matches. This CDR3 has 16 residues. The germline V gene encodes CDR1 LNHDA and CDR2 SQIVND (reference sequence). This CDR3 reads CASSIGLGQGASPLHF. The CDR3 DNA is TGTGCCAGTAGTATTGGTTTGGGACAGGGCGCTTCACCCCTCCACTTT.

CDR3 DNA sequence: TGCGCCAGCAGCTTGATCGGGGGGACCGGGGAGCTGTTTTTT. It is translated as CASSLIGGTGELFF. The chain uses TRBV5-1 and TRBJ2-2; TRBD2 matches at 7 bases. Trimming at V came to 1 base and at J to 5 bases, leaving 2 bases not matched to a gene. The CDR3 sequence is 14 residues long. Germline assignment: CDR1 SGHRS and CDR2 YFSETQ.

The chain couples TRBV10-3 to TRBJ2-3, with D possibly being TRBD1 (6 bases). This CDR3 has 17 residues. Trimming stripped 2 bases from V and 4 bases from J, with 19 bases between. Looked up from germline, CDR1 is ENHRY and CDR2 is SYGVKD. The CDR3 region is CAISEGVRYRAADTQYF. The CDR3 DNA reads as TGTGCCATCAGTGAGGGCGTTAGGTACAGGGCTGCAGATACGCAGTATTTT.

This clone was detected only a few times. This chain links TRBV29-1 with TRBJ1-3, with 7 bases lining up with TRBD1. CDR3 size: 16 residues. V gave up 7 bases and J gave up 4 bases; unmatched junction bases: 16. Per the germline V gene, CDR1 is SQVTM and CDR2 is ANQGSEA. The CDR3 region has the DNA TGCAGCGCTTCCGGGACAGAGACTAAACCGGGAAACACCATATATTTT. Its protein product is CSASGTETKPGNTIYF.

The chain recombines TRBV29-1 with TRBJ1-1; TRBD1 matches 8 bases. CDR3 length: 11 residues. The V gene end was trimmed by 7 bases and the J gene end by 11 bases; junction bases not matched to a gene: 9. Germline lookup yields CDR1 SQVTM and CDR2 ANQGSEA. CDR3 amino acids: CSAAGGFEAFF. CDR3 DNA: TGCAGCGCCGCAGGGGGCTTCGAGGCTTTCTTT.

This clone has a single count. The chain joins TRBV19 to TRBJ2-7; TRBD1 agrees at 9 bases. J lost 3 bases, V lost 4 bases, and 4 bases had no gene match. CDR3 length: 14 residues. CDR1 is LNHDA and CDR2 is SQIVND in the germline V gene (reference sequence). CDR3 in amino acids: CASSTDRGFYEQYF. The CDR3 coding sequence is TGTGCCAGTAGTACGGACAGGGGTTTCTACGAGCAGTACTTC.

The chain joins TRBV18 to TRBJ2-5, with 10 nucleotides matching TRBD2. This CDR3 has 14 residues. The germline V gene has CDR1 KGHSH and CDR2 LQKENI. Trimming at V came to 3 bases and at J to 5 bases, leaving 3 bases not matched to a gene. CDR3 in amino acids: CASSPSGGSETQYF. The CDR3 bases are TGTGCCAGCTCACCTAGCGGGGGGTCTGAGACCCAGTACTTC.

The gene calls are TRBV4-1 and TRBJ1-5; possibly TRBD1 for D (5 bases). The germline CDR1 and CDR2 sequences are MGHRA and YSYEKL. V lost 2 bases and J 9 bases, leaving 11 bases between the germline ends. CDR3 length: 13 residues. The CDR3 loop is CASSQPGLAPQHF. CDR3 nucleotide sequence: TGCGCCAGCAGCCAACCAGGGTTGGCGCCCCAGCATTTT.

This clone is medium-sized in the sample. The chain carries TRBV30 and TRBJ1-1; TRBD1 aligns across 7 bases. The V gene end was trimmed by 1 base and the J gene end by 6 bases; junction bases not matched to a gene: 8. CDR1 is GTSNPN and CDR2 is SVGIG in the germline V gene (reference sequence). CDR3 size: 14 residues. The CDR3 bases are TGTGCCTGGAGTGGAGAATCGGGACAGTCTGAAGCTTTCTTT. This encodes CAWSGESGQSEAFF.

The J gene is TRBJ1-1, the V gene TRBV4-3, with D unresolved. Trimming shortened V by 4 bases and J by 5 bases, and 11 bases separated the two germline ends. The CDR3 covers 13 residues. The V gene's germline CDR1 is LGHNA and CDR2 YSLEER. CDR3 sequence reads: CASSRQSGTEAFF. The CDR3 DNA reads TGCGCCAGCAGCCGCCAGTCCGGGACTGAAGCTTTCTTT.

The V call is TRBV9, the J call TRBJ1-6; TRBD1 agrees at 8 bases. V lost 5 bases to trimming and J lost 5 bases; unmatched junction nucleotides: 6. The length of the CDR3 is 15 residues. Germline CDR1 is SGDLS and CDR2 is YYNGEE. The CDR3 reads CASRSRTGNNSPLHF. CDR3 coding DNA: TGTGCCAGCAGATCGAGGACAGGGAATAATTCACCCCTCCACTTT. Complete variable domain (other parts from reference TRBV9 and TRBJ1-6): DSGVTQTPKHLITATGQRVTLRCSPRSGDLSVYWYQQSLDQGLQFLIQYYNGEERAKGNILERFSAQQFPDLHSELNLSSLELGDSALYFCASRSRTGNNSPLHFGNGTRLTVT.

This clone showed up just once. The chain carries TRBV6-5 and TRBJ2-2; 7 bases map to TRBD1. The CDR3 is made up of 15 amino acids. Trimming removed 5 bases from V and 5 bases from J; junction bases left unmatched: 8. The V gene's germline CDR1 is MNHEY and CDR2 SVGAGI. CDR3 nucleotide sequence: TGTGCCAGCAGTACAAACAGGGGCGGGACCGGGGAGCTGTTTTTT. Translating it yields CASSTNRGGTGELFF.

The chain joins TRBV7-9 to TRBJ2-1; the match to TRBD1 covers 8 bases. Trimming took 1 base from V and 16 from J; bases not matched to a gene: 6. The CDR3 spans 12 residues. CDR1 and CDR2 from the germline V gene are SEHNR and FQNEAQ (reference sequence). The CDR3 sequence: CASSLVGDRSFF. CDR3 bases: TGTGCCAGCAGCTTAGTGGGGGACAGGTCATTCTTC. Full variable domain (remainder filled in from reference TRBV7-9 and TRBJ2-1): DTGVSQNPRHKITKRGQNVTFRCDPISEHNRLYWYRQTLGQGPEFLTYFQNEAQLEKSRLLSDRFSAERPKGSFSTLEIQRTEQGDSAMYLCASSLVGDRSFFGPGTRLTVL.

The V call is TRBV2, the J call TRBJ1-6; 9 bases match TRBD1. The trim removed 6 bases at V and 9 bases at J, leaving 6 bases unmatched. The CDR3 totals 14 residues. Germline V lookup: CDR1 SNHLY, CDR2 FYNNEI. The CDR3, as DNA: TGTGCCAGCAGCCGCGACAGGGGGGGTTCACCCCTCCACTTT. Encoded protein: CASSRDRGGSPLHF.

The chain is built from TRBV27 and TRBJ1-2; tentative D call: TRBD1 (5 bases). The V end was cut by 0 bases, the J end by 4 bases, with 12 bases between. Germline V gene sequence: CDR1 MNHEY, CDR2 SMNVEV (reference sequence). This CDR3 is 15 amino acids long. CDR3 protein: CASSLSPGLSYGYTF. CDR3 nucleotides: TGTGCCAGCAGTTTATCCCCGGGACTGTCCTATGGCTACACCTTC.

The CDR3 region has the DNA TGTGCCAGCAGCTTAGACGGGACAGGGGCAGATACGCAGTATTTT. Protein product: CASSLDGTGADTQYF. The J gene is TRBJ2-3, the V gene TRBV7-2; 10 nucleotides agree with TRBD1. Germline loops: CDR1 SGHTA, CDR2 FQGNSA. With 1 base clipped from V and 4 bases from J, the junction kept 2 bases outside the gene matches. The CDR3 is 15 residues long.

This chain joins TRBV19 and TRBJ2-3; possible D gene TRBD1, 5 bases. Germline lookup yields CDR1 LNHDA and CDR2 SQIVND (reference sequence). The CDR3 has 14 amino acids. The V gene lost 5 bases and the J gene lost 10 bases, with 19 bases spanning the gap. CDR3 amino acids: CASSVVRQSVSQYF. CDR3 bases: TGTGCCAGTAGTGTCGTCAGACAGTCAGTGTCGCAGTATTTT. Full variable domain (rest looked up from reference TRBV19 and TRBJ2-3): DGGITQSPKYLFRKEGQNVTLSCEQNLNHDAMYWYRQDPGQGLRLIYYSQIVNDFQKGDIAEGYSVSREKKESFPLTVTSAQKNPTAFYLCASSVVRQSVSQYFGPGTRLTVL.

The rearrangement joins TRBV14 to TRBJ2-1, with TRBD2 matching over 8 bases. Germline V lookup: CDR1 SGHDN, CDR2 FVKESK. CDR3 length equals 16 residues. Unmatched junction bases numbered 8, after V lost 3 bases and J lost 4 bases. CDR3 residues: CASSQPRGGLYNEQFF. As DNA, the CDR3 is TGTGCCAGCAGCCAGCCCCGGGGGGGCCTATACAATGAGCAGTTCTTC.

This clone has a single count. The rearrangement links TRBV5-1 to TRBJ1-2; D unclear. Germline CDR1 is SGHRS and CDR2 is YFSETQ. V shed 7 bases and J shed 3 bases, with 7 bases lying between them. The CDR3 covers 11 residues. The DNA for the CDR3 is TGCGCCAGCGTCGGGGACTATGGCTACACCTTC. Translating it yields CASVGDYGYTF.